The 19 T cell receptor beta chains listed next were all sequenced from one sample in a study of blood T cell repertoires in COVID-19. The method was immunoSEQ multiplex PCR; TCRdb's version includes in-frame clones alone and lacks a portion of them. The table shows 200,000 to 250,000 clones, with 70% to 90% occurring only once. The sample was peripheral blood. These receptors all come from a man between 25 and 39 years old who had recovered from COVID-19.

This chain uses TRBV6-6 with TRBJ1-5; D is uncertain. CDR1 is MNHNY, CDR2 SVGAGI, per germline (reference sequence). This CDR3 is built from 13 residues. Trimming took 4 bases from V and 7 from J, leaving 11 bases between them. This chain's CDR3 is CASSFQSRQPQHF. In DNA form, the CDR3 reads TGTGCCAGCAGTTTCCAATCTAGGCAGCCCCAGCATTTT.

The J gene is TRBJ1-4, the V gene TRBV6-6; TRBD1 is a possible D gene (5 bases). Germline CDR1 MNHNY, CDR2 SVGAGI (reference sequence). V was shortened by 2 bases and J by 8 bases, with 15 bases between the two germline ends. The CDR3 totals 15 residues. The chain's CDR3 is CASSYPQGVGEKLFF. For the CDR3, the DNA is TGTGCCAGCAGTTACCCGCAAGGGGTTGGGGAAAAACTGTTTTTT.

The V call is TRBV19, the J call TRBJ2-2; TRBD2 agrees at 13 bases. Per germline, CDR1 LNHDA and CDR2 SQIVND (reference sequence). This CDR3 spans 17 amino acids. V was clipped by 5 bases and J by 3 bases; unmatched bases: 6. The CDR3 spells CASSPRLAGGDTGELFF. In DNA, the CDR3 is TGTGCCAGTAGTCCCCGACTAGCGGGGGGCGACACCGGGGAGCTGTTTTTT.

V usage is TRBV5-1 and J usage is TRBJ2-6; D gene uncertain. Germline CDR1 reads SGHRS; CDR2 reads YFSETQ. V was cut by 1 base and J by 3 bases, with 8 bases left in between. The CDR3 length is 15 residues. The CDR3 region is CASSLTHGGANVLTF. In DNA, the CDR3 is TGCGCCAGCAGCTTGACCCACGGTGGGGCCAACGTCCTGACTTTC.

The chain recombines TRBV10-3 with TRBJ2-5; TRBD2 might be the D (7 bases). Trimming took off 11 bases at V and 2 bases at J, with 30 bases between the two ends. CDR1 is ENHRY and CDR2 is SYGVKD in the germline V gene. There are 18 residues in the CDR3. The DNA of the CDR3 is TGTGCCTCTTCCGCCCTGCGGGGGCCCGACCTCCCTCAAGAGACCCAGTACTTC. Residues: CASSALRGPDLPQETQYF.

The rearrangement joins TRBV6-5 to TRBJ1-2, with D maybe TRBD1 (5 bases). The V end lost 5 bases, the J end lost 6 bases, and 16 bases lay between the germline ends. The CDR3 runs 14 residues. CDR1 and CDR2 from the germline V gene are MNHEY and SVGAGI. Here the CDR3 DNA reads TGTGCCAGCAGTCGTGGGCAGGGTGGGGATGGCTACACCTTC. Translation: CASSRGQGGDGYTF.

The V and J genes are TRBV4-3 and TRBJ2-1, with a possible D match to TRBD1 (5 bases). Germline CDR1 reads LGHNA; CDR2 reads YSLEER. The length of the CDR3 is 14 residues. Trimming cost V 3 bases and J 6 bases, with 12 bases left between them. This CDR3 reads CASSQGPVGNEQFF. The DNA for the CDR3 is TGCGCCAGCAGCCAGGGGCCAGTTGGCAATGAGCAGTTCTTC.

This chain joins TRBV5-1 and TRBJ2-1; D possibly corresponds to TRBD1 (6 bases). The CDR3 runs to 13 residues. Germline-derived CDR1 and CDR2 are SGHRS and YFSETQ. Trimming stripped 2 bases from V and 7 bases from J, with 10 bases between. For the CDR3, the DNA is TGCGCCAGCAGCTTTTTACAGGGTAATGAGCAGTTCTTC. This gives the protein CASSFLQGNEQFF.

The V call is TRBV5-1, the J call TRBJ1-6; D not resolved. V lost 6 bases and J lost 7, with 14 bases in between. The CDR3 totals 14 residues. Germline assignment: CDR1 SGHRS and CDR2 YFSETQ. The CDR3 region has the DNA TGCGCCAGCACAGAGTTAAGCGGCAATTCACCCCTCCACTTT. Its protein is CASTELSGNSPLHF.

J is TRBJ1-2 and V is TRBV9, with D maybe TRBD1 (5 bases). The CDR3 is 16 amino acids. Germline lookup yields CDR1 SGDLS and CDR2 YYNGEE. Trimming stripped 3 bases from V and 2 bases from J, with 17 bases between. The CDR3 loop is CASSEGSRGGNYGYTF. DNA for the CDR3: TGTGCCAGCAGCGAGGGGTCAAGGGGTGGAAACTATGGCTACACCTTC.

The CDR3 DNA sequence: TGTGCCAGCTCACCAACTGAGGTTAACTATGGCTACACCTTC. It yields the protein CASSPTEVNYGYTF. The chain uses TRBV18 and TRBJ1-2; D call uncertain. This CDR3 has 14 amino acids. Trimming cost V 2 bases and J 1 base, with 8 bases left between them. The germline V gene has CDR1 KGHSH and CDR2 LQKENI.

The gene calls are TRBV9 and TRBJ2-2; 12 bases line up with TRBD2. After removal of 4 bases from V and 2 bases from J, the junction contained 12 bases not matched to a gene. Germline V gives CDR1 SGDLS, CDR2 YYNGEE. The CDR3 runs 19 residues. The CDR3 DNA sequence: TGTGCCAGCAGCCATAAAATTGGACTAGCGGGGCCTAACACCGGGGAGCTGTTTTTT. Translated, it gives CASSHKIGLAGPNTGELFF.

The chain joins TRBV6-5 to TRBJ1-1; D gene unclear. The V gene's germline CDR1 is MNHEY and CDR2 SVGAGI. The V gene lost 2 bases and the J gene lost 3 bases, with 16 bases spanning the gap. The CDR3 length is 16 residues. For the CDR3, the DNA is TGTGCCAGCAGTTACGATTCCCGGGTTAGGTACACTGAAGCTTTCTTT. Translating it yields CASSYDSRVRYTEAFF.

The V and J genes are TRBV9 and TRBJ2-2, with TRBD1 matching over 8 bases. The CDR3 length is 20 residues. Germline loops: CDR1 SGDLS, CDR2 YYNGEE. J gave up 7 bases and V 1 base, and 21 bases lay outside the gene matches. CDR3 sequence reads: CASSVPGTGNFERWGGELFF. The DNA for the CDR3 is TGTGCCAGCAGCGTACCCGGGACAGGCAACTTCGAAAGATGGGGCGGGGAGCTGTTTTTT. Full variable domain (outside the CDR3, taken from reference TRBV9 and TRBJ2-2): DSGVTQTPKHLITATGQRVTLRCSPRSGDLSVYWYQQSLDQGLQFLIQYYNGEERAKGNILERFSAQQFPDLHSELNLSSLELGDSALYFCASSVPGTGNFERWGGELFFGEGSRLTVL.

V is TRBV28 and J is TRBJ2-6; possibly TRBD1 for D (5 bases). V was clipped by 4 bases and J by 0 bases, with 13 bases between them. The V gene's germline CDR1 is MDHEN and CDR2 SYDVKM. The CDR3 totals 17 residues. DNA of the CDR3: TGTGCCAGCAGTTCCCCTACAGGTACCTCTGGGGCCAACGTCCTGACTTTC. Translation: CASSSPTGTSGANVLTF.

The chain carries TRBV2 and TRBJ1-5; 11 bases agree with TRBD1. CDR1 SNHLY and CDR2 FYNNEI come from the germline V gene. Germline trimming cut 5 bases from V and 4 bases from J; bases unmatched to any gene: 10. The CDR3 covers 17 residues. CDR3 in DNA: TGTGCCAGCAGTCCTCCCGGACAGGGGGCCGTTAATCAGCCCCAGCATTTT. It yields the protein CASSPPGQGAVNQPQHF.

V is TRBV5-5 and J is TRBJ2-3; the D gene is possibly TRBD2 (6 bases). The germline V and J ends were trimmed by 2 bases and 5 bases, with 12 bases remaining between them. The CDR3 is 14 amino acids. Per germline, CDR1 SGHKS and CDR2 YYEKEE (reference sequence). The CDR3 nucleotides are TGTGCCAGCAGCTTCGGGGGACGGGGAGATACGCAGTATTTT. Protein sequence: CASSFGGRGDTQYF.

This CDR3 reads CASSLAGQYNEQFF. In nucleotides, the CDR3 is TGTGCCAGCAGCTTAGCCGGACAGTACAATGAGCAGTTCTTC. This chain connects TRBV7-9 to TRBJ2-1, with a tentative D call TRBD1 (6 bases). CDR3 length: 14 amino acids. Germline CDR1 reads SEHNR; CDR2 reads FQNEAQ (reference sequence). V dropped 0 bases and J dropped 4 bases, with 7 bases sitting between them.

This chain connects TRBV19 to TRBJ2-7, with 11 bases identical to TRBD1. Germline CDR1 reads LNHDA; CDR2 reads SQIVND (reference sequence). The CDR3 is 14 residues long. V shed 5 bases, J shed 4 bases, and the junction held 4 bases outside the gene matches. DNA for the CDR3: TGTGCCAGTAGTGGACAGGGGGCGGGATACGAGCAGTACTTC. This gives the protein CASSGQGAGYEQYF. The full variable domain, its missing parts supplied by reference TRBV19 and TRBJ2-7, is DGGITQSPKYLFRKEGQNVTLSCEQNLNHDAMYWYRQDPGQGLRLIYYSQIVNDFQKGDIAEGYSVSREKKESFPLTVTSAQKNPTAFYLCASSGQGAGYEQYFGPGTRLTVT.